The clone carrying this T cell receptor beta chain appeared once. The naive CD8 subset, CD45RO-negative cells positively selected for CCR7, excluded terminally differentiated effector memory CD45RA+ cells. Trimming removed 5 bases from V and 10 bases from J; junction bases left unmatched: 21. The CDR3 is made up of 18 amino acids. Germline CDR1 SGHDT, CDR2 YYEEEE. The data were obtained in a study of shared clonotypes between healthy human individuals. Sequenced by immunoSEQ multiplex PCR; TCRdb stores in-frame clones only, minus some. The data show around 550,000 clones, roughly 95% seen once. The TCR sequence derives from a woman in her thirties in good health. The chain employs TRBV5-6 and TRBJ2-1; 10 bases match TRBD2. Sequencing was done on a sample of naive CD8+ T cells sorted from blood. Written as DNA, the CDR3 is TGTGCCAGCAGAAAGGGTGGGCTAGCGGGGGCAGTTCACCAGGAGCAGTTCTTC. It yields the protein CASRKGGLAGAVHQEQFF.